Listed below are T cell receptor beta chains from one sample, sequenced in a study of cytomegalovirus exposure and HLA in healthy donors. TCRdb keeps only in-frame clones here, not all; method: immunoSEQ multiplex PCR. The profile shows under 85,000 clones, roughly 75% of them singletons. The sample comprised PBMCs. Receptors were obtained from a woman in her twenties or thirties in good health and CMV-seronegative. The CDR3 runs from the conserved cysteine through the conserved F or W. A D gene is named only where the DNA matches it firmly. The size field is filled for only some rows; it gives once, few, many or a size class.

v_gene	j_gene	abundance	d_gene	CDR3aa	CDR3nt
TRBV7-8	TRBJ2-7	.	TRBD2	CASSLELAGRNEQYF	TGTGCCAGCAGCTTAGAGCTAGCGGGACGAAACGAGCAGTACTTC
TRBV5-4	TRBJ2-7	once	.	CASSWGQGGRYEQYF	TGTGCCAGCAGCTGGGGCCAGGGAGGCAGATACGAGCAGTACTTC
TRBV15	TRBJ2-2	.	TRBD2	CATSRSSGGAPGELFF	TGTGCCACCAGCAGAAGTAGCGGGGGGGCCCCCGGGGAGCTGTTTTTT
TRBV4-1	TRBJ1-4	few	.	CASSQEQGLLNEKLFF	TGCGCCAGCAGCCAAGAACAGGGCCTCCTTAATGAAAAACTGTTTTTT
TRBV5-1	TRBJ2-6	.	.	CASSLTVTGANVLTF	TGCGCCAGCAGCTTGACAGTAACCGGGGCCAACGTCCTGACTTTC
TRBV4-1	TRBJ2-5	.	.	CASSQRLVEETQYF	TGCGCCAGCAGCCAAAGACTAGTGGAAGAGACCCAGTACTTC
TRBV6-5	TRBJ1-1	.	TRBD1	CASSYGTGTLGTEAFF	TGTGCCAGCAGTTACGGGACAGGGACTTTGGGCACTGAAGCTTTCTTT
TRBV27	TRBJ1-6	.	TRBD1	CASSMGQGFSPLHF	TGTGCCAGCAGTATGGGACAGGGATTCTCACCCCTCCACTTT
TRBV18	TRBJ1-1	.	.	CASSPTPAASNTEAFF	TGTGCCAGCTCACCAACGCCTGCGGCTTCGAACACTGAAGCTTTCTTT
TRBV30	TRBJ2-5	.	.	CAWSGPGRKETQYF	TGTGCCTGGAGTGGGCCAGGGCGAAAGGAGACCCAGTACTTC
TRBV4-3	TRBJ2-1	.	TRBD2	CASSPSMGGRGHDEQFF	TGCGCCAGCAGCCCCTCGATGGGCGGGAGGGGCCACGATGAGCAGTTCTTC
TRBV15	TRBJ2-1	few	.	CATSRAPGGGNEQFF	TGTGCCACCAGCAGAGCCCCCGGTGGAGGGAATGAGCAGTTCTTC
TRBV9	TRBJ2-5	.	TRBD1	CASSAGDRQETQYF	TGTGCCAGCAGCGCGGGGGACAGGCAAGAGACCCAGTACTTC
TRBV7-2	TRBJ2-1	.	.	CASSLTTGSNEQFF	TGTGCCAGCAGCTTAACTACAGGGTCCAATGAGCAGTTCTTC
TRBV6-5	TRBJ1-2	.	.	CASSYPGKGYTF	TGTGCCAGCAGTTACCCGGGGAAGGGCTACACCTTC
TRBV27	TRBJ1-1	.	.	CASNKYREPGEAFF	TGTGCCAGCAATAAATACAGGGAACCGGGTGAAGCTTTCTTT
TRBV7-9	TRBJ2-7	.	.	CASSRPEMSYEQYF	TGTGCCAGCAGCCGGCCGGAGATGTCGTACGAGCAGTACTTC
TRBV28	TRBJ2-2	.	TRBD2	CASSFRRTGGGELFF	TGTGCCAGCAGTTTTAGACGGACGGGGGGCGGGGAGCTGTTTTTT
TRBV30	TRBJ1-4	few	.	CAWSREGGEKLFF	TGTGCCTGGAGTAGGGAGGGAGGGGAAAAACTGTTTTTT
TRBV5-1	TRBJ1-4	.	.	CASSSGTEKLFF	TGCGCCAGCAGCTCTGGCACCGAAAAACTGTTTTTT
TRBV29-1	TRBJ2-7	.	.	CSVKGRGDFYEQYF	TGCAGCGTTAAGGGCAGGGGAGACTTCTACGAGCAGTACTTC
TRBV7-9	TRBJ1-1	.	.	CASSAGGLGTEAFF	TGTGCCAGCAGCGCCGGGGGGCTGGGCACTGAAGCTTTCTTT
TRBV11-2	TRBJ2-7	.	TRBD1	CASSSGQGPLF	TGTGCCAGCAGCTCTGGACAGGGGCCCCTTTTC
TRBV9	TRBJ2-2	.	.	CASGLGAPLTGELFF	TGTGCCAGCGGGCTGGGGGCACCATTGACCGGGGAGCTGTTTTTT
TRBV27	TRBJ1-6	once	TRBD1	CASSLDRGSRSPLHF	TGTGCCAGCAGCTTAGACAGGGGATCGAGATCACCCCTCCACTTT
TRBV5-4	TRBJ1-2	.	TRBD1	CASSLSGTGFGYTF	TGTGCCAGCAGCTTGAGCGGGACAGGGTTTGGCTACACCTTC
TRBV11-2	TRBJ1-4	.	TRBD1	CASSPRTGSNEKLFF	TGTGCCAGCAGCCCACGGACAGGGTCTAATGAAAAACTGTTTTTT
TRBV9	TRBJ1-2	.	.	CASSTSRQGRDYGYTF	TGTGCCAGCAGCACCAGCCGTCAGGGGAGGGACTATGGCTACACCTTC
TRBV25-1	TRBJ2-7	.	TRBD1	CASSGLPGTDYEQYF	TGTGCCAGCAGTGGTCTACCCGGGACAGACTACGAGCAGTACTTC
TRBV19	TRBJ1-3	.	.	CATNRQISGNTIYF	TGTGCCACCAACCGACAAATCTCTGGAAACACCATATATTTT
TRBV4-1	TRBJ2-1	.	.	CASSQGPSGVVSYNEQFF	TGCGCCAGCAGCCAAGGTCCGTCCGGGGTAGTCTCCTACAATGAGCAGTTCTTC
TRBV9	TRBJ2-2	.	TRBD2	CASSVVSGMFGELFF	TGTGCCAGCAGCGTAGTTAGCGGGATGTTCGGGGAGCTGTTTTTT
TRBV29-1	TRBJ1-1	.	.	CSFVTGNTEAFF	TGCAGCTTTGTGACGGGGAACACTGAAGCTTTCTTT
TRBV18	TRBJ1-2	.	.	CASSPLAVHYGYTF	TGTGCCAGCTCACCTTTGGCGGTCCACTATGGCTACACCTTC
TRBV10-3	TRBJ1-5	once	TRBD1	CATGTGQNSNQPQHF	TGTGCCACGGGGACAGGCCAAAATAGCAATCAGCCCCAGCATTTT
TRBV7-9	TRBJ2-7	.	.	CASSLRTGEPYEQYF	TGTGCCAGCAGCTTAAGGACCGGGGAACCCTACGAGCAGTACTTC
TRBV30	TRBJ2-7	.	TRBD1	CACTLWTGKEGTYEQYF	TGTGCCTGTACCCTTTGGACAGGGAAGGAGGGGACCTACGAGCAGTACTTC
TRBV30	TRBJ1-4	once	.	CAWSVEVEKLFF	TGTGCCTGGAGTGTAGAGGTTGAAAAACTGTTTTTT
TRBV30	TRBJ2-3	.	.	CAWSLGGGSDTQYF	TGTGCCTGGAGTTTAGGGGGGGGATCAGATACGCAGTATTTT
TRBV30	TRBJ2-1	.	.	CAWRPPGNNEQFF	TGTGCCTGGAGGCCCCCAGGCAACAATGAGCAGTTCTTC
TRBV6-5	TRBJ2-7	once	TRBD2	CASSFSSGSPYEQYF	TGTGCCAGCAGCTTCTCTAGCGGGAGCCCCTACGAGCAGTACTTC
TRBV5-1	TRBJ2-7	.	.	CASSFQGYEQYF	TGCGCCAGCAGCTTCCAGGGCTACGAGCAGTACTTC
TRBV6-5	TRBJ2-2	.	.	CASVGTGYTGELFF	TGTGCCAGCGTCGGAACAGGGTACACCGGGGAGCTGTTTTTT
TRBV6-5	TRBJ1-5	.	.	CASSYSHNQPQHF	TGTGCCAGCAGTTACTCCCACAATCAGCCCCAGCATTTT
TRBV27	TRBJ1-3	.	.	CASSSNSGNTIYF	TGTGCCAGCAGTTCCAACAGTGGAAACACCATATATTTT
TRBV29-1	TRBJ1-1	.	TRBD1	CSVKQGGAEAFF	TGCAGCGTTAAACAGGGGGGAGCTGAAGCTTTCTTT
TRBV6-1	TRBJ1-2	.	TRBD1	CASSEPDRVNYGYTF	TGTGCCAGCAGTGAACCTGACAGGGTCAACTATGGCTACACCTTC
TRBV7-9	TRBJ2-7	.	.	CASSLAAVSYEQYF	TGTGCCAGCAGCTTAGCGGCGGTATCCTACGAGCAGTACTTC